Listed here are 26 T cell receptor beta chains from one sample, sequenced in a study of CD8 T cells in ankylosing spondylitis. Study results and limitations: A TCR beta motif made of about eight highly homologous variants seemed typical of ankylosing spondylitis blood.

For these receptors, no antigen is known. One entry per CDR3 protein, called by TCRdb with MiXCR from the 5' RACE reads. The table has 750,000 to 850,000 distinct CDR3 sequences, roughly 12% seen once. Source material: blood, either unsorted or a sorted T cell fraction (not recorded which). Source of these receptors: a male donor with ankylosing spondylitis.

In its sample, this clonotype was seen many times. The V and J genes are TRBV28 and TRBJ2-7; the D gene is possibly TRBD1 (5 bases). The V and J ends lost 5 bases and 1 base respectively, with 12 bases between them. This CDR3 comprises 14 residues. Looked up from germline, CDR1 is MDHEN and CDR2 is SYDVKM. The CDR3 protein is CASSNPGISYEQYF. CDR3 DNA sequence: TGTGCCAGCAGTAACCCAGGGATTTCCTACGAGCAGTACTTC.

This clonotype was seen many times. Compared with germline, one end of the junction differs, possibly owing to a read error. The V and J genes are TRBV5-1 and TRBJ2-3; D uncertain. CDR3 length: 11 amino acids. Germline lookup yields CDR1 SGHRS and CDR2 YFSETQ. CDR3 loop: CASSITDTQYF. DNA for the CDR3: TGTGCCAGCAGCATCACAGATACGCAGTATTTT. The full variable domain, in which reference TRBV5-1 and TRBJ2-3 provide the parts outside the CDR3, is KAGVTQTPRYLIKTRGQQVTLSCSPISGHRSVSWYQQTPGQGLQFLFEYFSETQRNKGNFPGRFSGRQFSNSRSEMNVSTLELGDSALYLCASSITDTQYFGPGTRLTVL.

This clonotype was seen more than once but under ten times. The V call is TRBV5-1, the J call TRBJ2-2; the D call may be TRBD1 or TRBD2 (6 bases each). The CDR3 has 15 amino acids. Per germline, CDR1 SGHRS and CDR2 YFSETQ. Trimming took 4 bases from V and 11 from J, leaving 21 bases between them. CDR3 region: CASSSSTGRGLELFF. CDR3 nucleotide sequence: TGCGCCAGCAGCAGCTCGACAGGCCGGGGGTTAGAGCTGTTTTTT.

This clonotype was counted a few times. CDR3 coding DNA: TGTGCCAGCAGCTTATGGCTGGGGGGTGATAGCTCTTTGCAGTTCTTC. Its protein is CASSLWLGGDSSLQFF. The gene calls are TRBV7-2 and TRBJ2-1; TRBD2 is a possible D gene (6 bases). This CDR3 has 16 amino acids. The germline V gene encodes CDR1 SGHTA and CDR2 FQGNSA. Trimming removed 2 bases at V and 12 bases at J, with 23 bases between. The variable domain in full, with the rest retrieved from reference TRBV7-2 and TRBJ2-1, is GAGVSQSPSNKVTEKGKDVELRCDPISGHTALYWYRQSLGQGLEFLIYFQGNSAPDKSGLPSDRFSAERTGGSVSTLTIQRTQQEDSAVYLCASSLWLGGDSSLQFFGPGTRLTVL.

The gene calls are TRBV10-3 and TRBJ2-7, with 7 positions matching TRBD1. This CDR3 spans 15 amino acids. V was pared by 2 bases and J by 2 bases, with 6 bases of the junction left unmatched. The V gene's germline CDR1 is ENHRY and CDR2 SYGVKD. CDR3 loop: CAISETGVSAYEQYF. CDR3 DNA: TGTGCCATCAGTGAGACAGGGGTAAGCGCCTACGAGCAGTACTTC.

The chain recombines TRBV4-3 with TRBJ2-5, with 7 bases matching TRBD1. The V gene's germline CDR1 is LGHNA and CDR2 YSLEER. The J segment lost 4 bases and the V segment lost 5 bases, leaving 10 bases of the junction unmatched. The CDR3 loop spans 15 amino acids. CDR3: CASSSLTGAGETQYF. CDR3 nucleotides: TGCGCCAGCAGCTCCCTTACAGGGGCCGGAGAGACCCAGTACTTC.

The genes are TRBV29-1 and TRBJ2-5, with unresolved D. The CDR3 has 12 amino acids. The V end lost 4 bases, the J end lost 4 bases, and 10 bases lay between the germline ends. Germline CDR1 reads SQVTM; CDR2 reads ANQGSEA. DNA of the CDR3: TGCAGCGTTGTCCCCGGTACAGAGACCCAGTACTTC. The encoded protein is CSVVPGTETQYF. Supplemented by reference TRBV29-1 and TRBJ2-5, the full variable domain reads SAVISQKPSRDICQRGTSLTIQCQVDSQVTMMFWYRQQPGQSLTLIATANQGSEATYESGFVIDKFPISRPNLTFSTLTVSNMSPEDSSIYLCSVVPGTETQYFGPGTRLLVL.

This clonotype was picked up many times. This sequence joins TRBV20-1 and TRBJ2-2; 8 bases agree with TRBD2. The CDR3 is 14 residues long. Germline lookup yields CDR1 DFQATT and CDR2 SNEGSKA (reference sequence). V was clipped by 6 bases and J by 0 bases; unmatched bases: 3. The CDR3 sequence: CSAPGLANTGELFF. As DNA, the CDR3 is TGCAGTGCCCCGGGACTAGCGAACACCGGGGAGCTGTTTTTT.

This clonotype has a count of ten or more. This chain connects TRBV29-1 to TRBJ1-1; D might be TRBD1 (6 bases). The V and J ends lost 0 bases and 1 base respectively, with 12 bases between them. Germline CDR1 SQVTM, CDR2 ANQGSEA. There are 15 residues in the CDR3. DNA of the CDR3: TGCAGCGTTGAAGATGTAAAAGGGGGGAACACTGAAGCTTTCTTT. Protein product: CSVEDVKGGNTEAFF.

This clonotype has only a few counts. This chain joins TRBV11-2 and TRBJ2-3; possibly TRBD1 for D (6 bases). With 5 bases removed from V and 4 bases from J, the gap between germline ends came to 16 bases. Germline assignment: CDR1 SGHAT and CDR2 FQNNGV. The CDR3 sequence is 15 residues long. The CDR3 protein is CASSPGQLGPDTQYF. For the CDR3, the DNA is TGTGCCAGCAGCCCCGGACAGTTAGGGCCAGATACGCAGTATTTT.

The chain is built from TRBV7-2 and TRBJ2-3; 7 bases map to TRBD2. V shed 4 bases, J shed 8 bases, and the junction held 12 bases outside the gene matches. CDR1 is SGHTA, CDR2 FQGNSA, per germline. CDR3 length: 15 amino acids. CDR3 DNA: TGTGCCAGCAGCTCAAACCGGGGCGGGAGAGGTACGCAGTATTTT. This sequence encodes CASSSNRGGRGTQYF.

This clonotype was counted only a few times. The gene calls are TRBV27 and TRBJ2-1, with D possibly being TRBD1 (5 bases). This CDR3 is built from 14 residues. The germline V gene has CDR1 MNHEY and CDR2 SMNVEV (reference sequence). Trimming stripped 3 bases from V and 4 bases from J, with 10 bases between. The CDR3 is CASSFWNRYNEQFF. The CDR3 nucleotides read TGTGCCAGCAGTTTCTGGAACAGGTACAATGAGCAGTTCTTC.

This clonotype was counted at least ten times. This rearrangement joins TRBV6-1 to TRBJ1-2; tentative D call: TRBD1 (6 bases). Per the germline V gene, CDR1 is MNHNS and CDR2 is SASEGT. The CDR3 runs 14 residues. V was trimmed by 5 bases and J by 4 bases, leaving 14 bases between them. The CDR3 protein is CASSQDRMFYGYTF. The CDR3 DNA reads TGTGCCAGCAGTCAGGACAGAATGTTCTATGGCTACACCTTC.

The gene calls are TRBV18 and TRBJ1-1; the match to TRBD1 covers 10 bases. J lost 5 bases, V lost 3 bases, and 3 bases had no gene match. This CDR3 contains 14 residues. The germline V gene has CDR1 KGHSH and CDR2 LQKENI. The CDR3 coding sequence is TGTGCCAGCTCACCGGACAGGGGGGTTACTGAAGCTTTCTTT. Amino acids: CASSPDRGVTEAFF.

The V gene is TRBV3-1, the J gene TRBJ1-3, with TRBD1 matching over 7 bases. This CDR3 contains 14 residues. The ends lost 7 bases at V and 0 bases at J; junction bases unmatched: 3. Germline-derived CDR1 and CDR2 are LGHDT and YNNKEL (reference sequence). CDR3 in DNA: TGTGCCAGCACCGGGGACAGCTCTGGAAACACCATATATTTT. It yields the protein CASTGDSSGNTIYF. Together with reference TRBV3-1 and TRBJ1-3, the CDR3 gives the full variable domain: DTAVSQTPKYLVTQMGNDKSIKCEQNLGHDTMYWYKQDSKKFLKIMFSYNNKELIINETVPNRFSPKSPDKAHLNLHINSLELGDSAVYFCASTGDSSGNTIYFGEGSWLTVV.

There are many counts of this clonotype. V gene TRBV12-3 or TRBV12-4 combines with J gene TRBJ2-3, with D perhaps TRBD2 (5 bases). Deletions cut 6 bases from V and 5 bases from J, with 15 bases between. The length of the CDR3 is 14 residues. CDR3 DNA sequence: TGTGCCAGCAGCCTCGGGCCCCGGGGAGATACGCAGTATTTT. As protein: CASSLGPRGDTQYF.

V and J are TRBV15 and TRBJ2-3; D uncertain. Trimming left V 9 bases short and J 1 base short, with 14 bases between. The CDR3 contains 14 residues. The V gene's germline CDR1 is LNHNV and CDR2 YYDKDF (reference sequence). The CDR3 sequence is CATDLDGRTDTQYF. The CDR3 DNA reads TGTGCCACTGACCTGGACGGTCGCACAGATACGCAGTATTTT.

In this sample, this clonotype turned up a few times. J is TRBJ1-1 and V is TRBV20-1; TRBD1 matches 8 bases. The CDR3 has 15 residues. Germline V gene lookup returns CDR1 DFQATT and CDR2 SNEGSKA (reference sequence). V trimming: 3 bases; J trimming: 4 bases; junction bases outside the gene matches: 10. CDR3 nucleotides: TGCAGTGCTAGGGGCCACAGGGGGGTTTTCACTGAAGCTTTCTTT. It specifies CSARGHRGVFTEAFF.

The V call is TRBV7-2, the J call TRBJ2-6; weak D call: TRBD1 (6 bases). The V end was cut by 3 bases, the J end by 2 bases, with 8 bases between. CDR1 is SGHTA, CDR2 FQGNSA, per germline. The CDR3 contains 15 residues. CDR3 nucleotides: TGTGCCAGCAGCTTGGACAGCGCTGGGGCCAACGTCCTGACTTTC. Its translation is CASSLDSAGANVLTF. The full variable domain, its missing parts supplied by reference TRBV7-2 and TRBJ2-6, is GAGVSQSPSNKVTEKGKDVELRCDPISGHTALYWYRQSLGQGLEFLIYFQGNSAPDKSGLPSDRFSAERTGGSVSTLTIQRTQQEDSAVYLCASSLDSAGANVLTFGAGSRLTVL.

This clonotype was found a few times. The J gene is TRBJ1-5, the V gene TRBV20-1; D unresolved. Between the trimmed V and J ends, which lost 3 bases and 1 base, there was a span of 13 bases. The germline gives CDR1 DFQATT, CDR2 SNEGSKA (reference sequence). The CDR3 contains 15 residues. This chain's CDR3 is CSASPSVGSNQPQHF. Written as DNA, the CDR3 is TGCAGTGCTAGCCCATCCGTGGGGAGCAATCAGCCCCAGCATTTT.

This clonotype was seen repeatedly, ten times or more. This chain links TRBV10-3 with TRBJ2-5; TRBD2 matches 7 bases. The CDR3 length is 12 residues. Germline lookup yields CDR1 ENHRY and CDR2 SYGVKD. Germline trimming cut 10 bases from V and 4 bases from J; bases unmatched to any gene: 6. The CDR3 bases are TGTGCCACCCGGGGGGATGGAGAGACCCAGTACTTC. This translates into CATRGDGETQYF.

The V and J genes are TRBV5-1 and TRBJ2-3; D is possibly TRBD1 (6 bases). V gave up 4 bases and J gave up 0 bases, with 24 bases separating them. Germline-derived CDR1 and CDR2 are SGHRS and YFSETQ. The CDR3 is made up of 19 amino acids. The CDR3 nucleotides are TGCGCCAGCAGCCTCCCCAGGGACAACAAATTCACTAGCACAGATACGCAGTATTTT. As protein: CASSLPRDNKFTSTDTQYF.

This clonotype came up a few times. This chain joins TRBV20-1 and TRBJ2-3; D perhaps matches TRBD2 (6 bases). Germline CDR1 DFQATT, CDR2 SNEGSKA (reference sequence). Trimming left V 7 bases short and J 2 bases short, with 13 bases between. The CDR3 length is 13 residues. The CDR3, as DNA: TGCAGTGTTCCCCGCGGGAACACAGATACGCAGTATTTT. Translation: CSVPRGNTDTQYF.

This chain connects TRBV7-2 to TRBJ2-2; D possibly corresponds to TRBD2 (5 bases). Germline V gene data show CDR1 as SGHTA and CDR2 as FQGNSA. CDR3 size: 14 residues. V was pared by 11 bases and J by 1 base, with 14 bases between. CDR3 amino acids: CASREQGNTGELFF. The CDR3 bases are TGTGCCTCCCGGGAACAAGGGAACACCGGGGAGCTGTTTTTT. The full variable domain, in which reference TRBV7-2 and TRBJ2-2 provide the parts outside the CDR3, is GAGVSQSPSNKVTEKGKDVELRCDPISGHTALYWYRQSLGQGLEFLIYFQGNSAPDKSGLPSDRFSAERTGGSVSTLTIQRTQQEDSAVYLCASREQGNTGELFFGEGSRLTVL.

The sample holds a few counts of this clonotype. The chain carries TRBV6-2 or TRBV6-3 and TRBJ2-7; D is perhaps TRBD1 (6 bases). V was trimmed by 5 bases and J by 6 bases, leaving 14 bases between them. In germline, CDR1 is MNHEY, CDR2 SVGEGT. The CDR3 extends over 13 amino acids. The CDR3 nucleotides read TGTGCCAGCAGTGGAACAGGGAATGGCGAGCAGTACTTC. Its protein is CASSGTGNGEQYF.

This clonotype was seen a few times. The chain has TRBV28 and TRBJ1-5; D is ambiguous. Looked up from germline, CDR1 is MDHEN and CDR2 is SYDVKM. The ends were cut back, 5 bases at V and 3 bases at J, with 8 bases in the middle. The CDR3 spans 13 residues. The DNA for the CDR3 is TGTGCCAGCAGTCGTGAATTCAATCAGCCCCAGCATTTT. It yields the protein CASSREFNQPQHF. The full variable domain, in which reference TRBV28 and TRBJ1-5 provide the parts outside the CDR3, is DVKVTQSSRYLVKRTGEKVFLECVQDMDHENMFWYRQDPGLGLRLIYFSYDVKMKEKGDIPEGYSVSREKKERFSLILESASTNQTSMYLCASSREFNQPQHFGDGTRLSIL.